This section outlines one T cell receptor beta chain sequence together with its context. The authors' processing: Amplification of reference gene primers provided the estimated nucleated cell counts. TCRdb keeps only in-frame clones here, not all; method: immunoSEQ multiplex PCR. D and trimming were read from the DNA, whereas the V and J calls and clone size are those reported in that table. This sample has about 400,000 clones; more than 85% occur once, and the top ten carry 4% to 5.5%. Trimming took 4 bases from V and 8 from J; bases not matched to a gene: 7. The CDR3 has 13 amino acids. The germline V gene encodes CDR1 SGHRS and CDR2 YFSETQ. The sample belongs to a study of blood T cell repertoires in COVID-19. Turning to the study itself: Sites across the United States, Italy and Spain contributed samples from acute and convalescent COVID-19.

V is TRBV5-1 and J is TRBJ1-2, with 8 bases lining up with TRBD1. This receptor was taken from a woman aged 25 to 45 with acute or convalescent COVID-19. The sequencing input was peripheral blood. The CDR3 here is CASSAQGAGGYTF. CDR3 DNA sequence: TGCGCCAGCAGCGCGCAGGGGGCAGGCGGCTACACCTTC.